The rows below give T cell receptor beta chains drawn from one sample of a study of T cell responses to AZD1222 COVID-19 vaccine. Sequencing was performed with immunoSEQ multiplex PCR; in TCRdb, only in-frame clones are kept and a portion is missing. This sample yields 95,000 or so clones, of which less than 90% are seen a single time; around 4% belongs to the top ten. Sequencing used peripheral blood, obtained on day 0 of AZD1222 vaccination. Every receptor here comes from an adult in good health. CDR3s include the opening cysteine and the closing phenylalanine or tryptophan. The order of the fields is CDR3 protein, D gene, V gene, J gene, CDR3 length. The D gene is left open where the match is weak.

CDR3 protein: CASSRDRGYEQYF; D gene: TRBD1; V gene: TRBV9; J gene: TRBJ2-7; CDR3 length: 13
CDR3 protein: CASCPGARTGELFF; D gene: -; V gene: TRBV9; J gene: TRBJ2-2; CDR3 length: 14
CDR3 protein: CASRTGYKSEAFF; D gene: TRBD1; V gene: TRBV19; J gene: TRBJ1-1; CDR3 length: 13
CDR3 protein: CASSGSSGTDTQYF; D gene: -; V gene: TRBV6-4; J gene: TRBJ2-3; CDR3 length: 14
CDR3 protein: CASSDRGFSYEQYF; D gene: TRBD1; V gene: TRBV6-6; J gene: TRBJ2-7; CDR3 length: 14
CDR3 protein: CASSQATGDTDTQYF; D gene: -; V gene: TRBV7-2; J gene: TRBJ2-3; CDR3 length: 15
CDR3 protein: CSPLLGGIGNQPQHF; D gene: -; V gene: TRBV29-1; J gene: TRBJ1-5; CDR3 length: 15
CDR3 protein: CASSERWANSPLHF; D gene: -; V gene: TRBV10-1; J gene: TRBJ1-6; CDR3 length: 14
CDR3 protein: CASSLVAGAYGYTF; D gene: -; V gene: TRBV7-2; J gene: TRBJ1-2; CDR3 length: 14
CDR3 protein: CASSKTGSYNEQFF; D gene: -; V gene: TRBV19; J gene: TRBJ2-1; CDR3 length: 14
CDR3 protein: CASSAGQGSGNTIYF; D gene: TRBD1; V gene: TRBV10-2; J gene: TRBJ1-3; CDR3 length: 15
CDR3 protein: CASSQVGLGPGTEAFF; D gene: -; V gene: TRBV4-3; J gene: TRBJ1-1; CDR3 length: 16
CDR3 protein: CASSLVTTRRTDTQYF; D gene: -; V gene: TRBV5-6; J gene: TRBJ2-3; CDR3 length: 16
CDR3 protein: CASSGAGGLIGELFF; D gene: TRBD2; V gene: TRBV6-5; J gene: TRBJ2-2; CDR3 length: 15
CDR3 protein: CASSQPGQGTYGYTF; D gene: TRBD1; V gene: TRBV3-1/TRBV3-2; J gene: TRBJ1-2; CDR3 length: 15
CDR3 protein: CASSGSHWASGYTF; D gene: -; V gene: TRBV9; J gene: TRBJ1-2; CDR3 length: 14
CDR3 protein: CASSAQGDGYTF; D gene: -; V gene: TRBV9; J gene: TRBJ1-2; CDR3 length: 12
CDR3 protein: CASTRGGRISTDTQYF; D gene: TRBD2; V gene: TRBV7-6; J gene: TRBJ2-3; CDR3 length: 16
CDR3 protein: CASSPRGAGGEQYF; D gene: -; V gene: TRBV9; J gene: TRBJ2-7; CDR3 length: 14
CDR3 protein: CASSRLAAQYNEQFF; D gene: TRBD2; V gene: TRBV5-5; J gene: TRBJ2-1; CDR3 length: 15
CDR3 protein: CAISDSRGQGSGPSSYNEQFF; D gene: TRBD1; V gene: TRBV10-3; J gene: TRBJ2-1; CDR3 length: 21
CDR3 protein: CASSLSTGNQPQHF; D gene: -; V gene: TRBV27; J gene: TRBJ1-5; CDR3 length: 14
CDR3 protein: CASSPGGGFEAFF; D gene: -; V gene: TRBV3-1/TRBV3-2; J gene: TRBJ1-1; CDR3 length: 13
CDR3 protein: CASSQDWGELFF; D gene: -; V gene: TRBV14; J gene: TRBJ2-2; CDR3 length: 12
CDR3 protein: CASSSLYEQYF; D gene: -; V gene: TRBV5-4; J gene: TRBJ2-7; CDR3 length: 11
CDR3 protein: CASSLSAGAARSETQYF; D gene: TRBD2; V gene: TRBV5-6; J gene: TRBJ2-5; CDR3 length: 17
CDR3 protein: CASSLAGNEKLFF; D gene: -; V gene: TRBV7-9; J gene: TRBJ1-4; CDR3 length: 13
CDR3 protein: CASSEGDGEGHQPQHF; D gene: -; V gene: TRBV6-1; J gene: TRBJ1-5; CDR3 length: 16
CDR3 protein: CASSSGPYGYTF; D gene: -; V gene: TRBV5-6; J gene: TRBJ1-2; CDR3 length: 12
CDR3 protein: CASSYSPGGTSGELFF; D gene: -; V gene: TRBV6-5; J gene: TRBJ2-2; CDR3 length: 16
CDR3 protein: CASTQAGRLFF; D gene: -; V gene: TRBV28; J gene: TRBJ1-4; CDR3 length: 11
CDR3 protein: CSAQDSGELFF; D gene: -; V gene: TRBV20-1; J gene: TRBJ2-2; CDR3 length: 11
CDR3 protein: CASTPEGKENGYTF; D gene: -; V gene: TRBV28; J gene: TRBJ1-2; CDR3 length: 14
CDR3 protein: CASSQDLGGALYNEQFF; D gene: -; V gene: TRBV4-1; J gene: TRBJ2-1; CDR3 length: 17